These 23 T cell receptor beta chains share one sample of origin, sequenced in a study of blood T cell repertoires in COVID-19. Only in-frame clones appear in the TCRdb table, and some are missing; sequencing was by immunoSEQ multiplex PCR. The sample consists of 210,000 or so clones, around 80% of them appearing once. Input material: peripheral blood. These receptors came from a human donor in a cohort sampled during active COVID-19.

The chain employs TRBV5-6 and TRBJ1-1, with 7 bases fitting TRBD1. The ends lost 5 bases at V and 4 bases at J; junction bases unmatched: 8. The germline CDR1 and CDR2 sequences are SGHDT and YYEEEE. The CDR3 sequence is 14 residues long. CDR3 amino acids: CASSPDRASTEAFF. The CDR3 DNA follows: TGTGCCAGCAGTCCCGACAGGGCGAGCACTGAAGCTTTCTTT. Full variable domain (missing parts from reference TRBV5-6 and TRBJ1-1): DAGVTQSPTHLIKTRGQQVTLRCSPKSGHDTVSWYQQALGQGPQFIFQYYEEEERQRGNFPDRFSGHQFPNYSSELNVNALLLGDSALYLCASSPDRASTEAFFGQGTRLTVV.

The V and J genes are TRBV18 and TRBJ2-3; unclear D gene. This CDR3 has 17 residues. Per the germline V gene, CDR1 is KGHSH and CDR2 is LQKENI. Deletions cut 1 base from V and 2 bases from J, with 16 bases between. This CDR3 reads CASSPRHPGSATDTQYF. CDR3 bases: TGTGCCAGCTCACCACGGCATCCCGGGTCGGCCACAGATACGCAGTATTTT.

This chain joins TRBV5-1 and TRBJ1-1, with D tentatively TRBD1 (5 bases). The germline V and J ends were trimmed by 0 bases and 5 bases, with 11 bases remaining between them. There are 14 residues in the CDR3. Germline values: CDR1 SGHRS, CDR2 YFSETQ. The CDR3 reads CASSLVPGPTEAFF. DNA of the CDR3: TGCGCCAGCAGCTTGGTTCCAGGGCCGACTGAAGCTTTCTTT.

The sample holds one count of this clone. The CDR3 DNA sequence: TGCGCCAGCAGCTGGGACAGGAACACTGAAGCTTTCTTT. It specifies CASSWDRNTEAFF. V usage is TRBV5-1 and J usage is TRBJ1-1, with 7 bases that match TRBD1. J lost 1 base, V lost 3 bases, and 0 bases had no gene match. The CDR3 has 13 residues. Per germline, CDR1 SGHRS and CDR2 YFSETQ.

This clone showed up just once. The chain links TRBV10-3 to TRBJ2-3, with 8 bases identical to TRBD2. Germline-derived CDR1 and CDR2 are ENHRY and SYGVKD. V was clipped by 0 bases and J by 9 bases; unmatched bases: 5. The CDR3 totals 14 residues. In DNA form, the CDR3 reads TGTGCCATCAGTGAGTCGACTCGGGAGGGAACGCAGTATTTT. Its translation: CAISESTREGTQYF.

This clone was seen a single time. J is TRBJ1-2 and V is TRBV18; D not certain. The V and J ends lost 5 bases and 2 bases respectively, with 6 bases between them. Germline assignment: CDR1 KGHSH and CDR2 LQKENI. CDR3 length equals 12 residues. CDR3 residues: CASSAENYGYTF. The CDR3 DNA is TGTGCCAGCTCAGCGGAAAACTATGGCTACACCTTC.

This clone was recorded a few times. The V gene is TRBV28, the J gene TRBJ2-5, with a tentative D call TRBD1 (6 bases). This CDR3 is built from 15 residues. Germline lookup yields CDR1 MDHEN and CDR2 SYDVKM. The V end lost 7 bases, the J end lost 2 bases, and 17 bases lay between the germline ends. For the CDR3, the DNA is TGTGCCAGCACGAAGGGGGTGGGTCGTCAAGAGACCCAGTACTTC. Amino acid sequence: CASTKGVGRQETQYF.

Details on this clone: The sample contains more than one DNA sequence encoding this CDR3. The chain recombines TRBV20-1 with TRBJ2-2; D remains unclear. Germline V gives CDR1 DFQATT, CDR2 SNEGSKA (reference sequence). The CDR3 totals 11 residues. V gave up 3 bases and J gave up 6 bases, with 5 bases separating them. CDR3 residues: CSARGPGELFF. The CDR3 DNA follows: TGCAGTGCTAGGGGCCCCGGGGAGCTGTTTTTT.

This clone was counted a few times. The chain has TRBV5-1 and TRBJ2-2; the D gene is possibly TRBD1 (6 bases). The V end was cut by 4 bases, the J end by 2 bases, with 12 bases between. This CDR3 has 15 amino acids. CDR1 SGHRS and CDR2 YFSETQ come from the germline V gene. DNA for the CDR3: TGCGCCAGCAGCGGCAGGGGTCGCAACACCGGGGAGCTGTTTTTT. This sequence encodes CASSGRGRNTGELFF. The full variable domain, its missing parts supplied by reference TRBV5-1 and TRBJ2-2, is KAGVTQTPRYLIKTRGQQVTLSCSPISGHRSVSWYQQTPGQGLQFLFEYFSETQRNKGNFPGRFSGRQFSNSRSEMNVSTLELGDSALYLCASSGRGRNTGELFFGEGSRLTVL.

This sequence joins TRBV11-2 and TRBJ2-7, with D maybe TRBD1 (5 bases). In germline, CDR1 is SGHAT, CDR2 FQNNGV. Between the trimmed V and J ends, which lost 5 bases and 5 bases, there was a span of 10 bases. The CDR3 consists of 12 residues. CDR3 amino acids: CASSHDSHEQYF. The CDR3 nucleotides are TGTGCCAGCAGCCACGACAGTCACGAGCAGTACTTC. The variable domain in full, with the rest retrieved from reference TRBV11-2 and TRBJ2-7, is EAGVAQSPRYKIIEKRQSVAFWCNPISGHATLYWYQQILGQGPKLLIQFQNNGVVDDSQLPKDRFSAERLKGVDSTLKIQPAKLEDSAVYLCASSHDSHEQYFGPGTRLTVT.

V usage is TRBV28 and J usage is TRBJ2-1; D is uncertain. Germline CDR1 MDHEN, CDR2 SYDVKM. The CDR3 runs to 11 residues. Trimming left V 6 bases short and J 7 bases short, with 7 bases between. The CDR3 loop reads CASSQRNEQFF. DNA for the CDR3: TGTGCCAGCAGCCAGAGGAATGAGCAGTTCTTC.

V gene TRBV2 combines with J gene TRBJ2-7, with 13 nucleotides matching TRBD2. Trimming at V came to 7 bases and at J to 4 bases, leaving 1 base not matched to a gene. The CDR3 sequence is 13 residues long. Germline CDR1 reads SNHLY; CDR2 reads FYNNEI. The CDR3 is CASKGLAGYEQYF. The CDR3 DNA is TGTGCCAGCAAGGGACTAGCGGGGTACGAGCAGTACTTC. The complete variable domain, with remaining parts taken from reference TRBV2 and TRBJ2-7, reads EPEVTQTPSHQVTQMGQEVILRCVPISNHLYFYWYRQILGQKVEFLVSFYNNEISEKSEIFDDQFSVERPDGSNFTLKIRSTKLEDSAMYFCASKGLAGYEQYFGPGTRLTVT.

The rearrangement joins TRBV5-5 to TRBJ2-7; D is perhaps TRBD2 (6 bases). This CDR3 spans 14 amino acids. CDR1 and CDR2 from the germline V gene are SGHKS and YYEKEE (reference sequence). Trimming removed 0 bases from V and 5 bases from J, with 12 bases in between. The CDR3 sequence: CASSLGQGLDEQYF. The CDR3 DNA reads as TGTGCCAGCAGCTTGGGGCAGGGACTCGACGAGCAGTACTTC.

V usage is TRBV2 and J usage is TRBJ2-1; D is unclear. The germline gives CDR1 SNHLY, CDR2 FYNNEI. V dropped 4 bases and J dropped 8 bases, with 12 bases sitting between them. There are 13 residues in the CDR3. Written as DNA, the CDR3 is TGTGCCAGCAGTGGACTGATTCCCTATGAGCAGTTCTTC. This codes for CASSGLIPYEQFF. Full variable domain (remainder filled in from reference TRBV2 and TRBJ2-1): EPEVTQTPSHQVTQMGQEVILRCVPISNHLYFYWYRQILGQKVEFLVSFYNNEISEKSEIFDDQFSVERPDGSNFTLKIRSTKLEDSAMYFCASSGLIPYEQFFGPGTRLTVL.

CDR3 DNA: TGTGCCAGCAGCTGCGGGATACAGGAAAGAGGGAACTATGGCTACACCTTC. Protein product: CASSCGIQERGNYGYTF. V and J are TRBV7-9 and TRBJ1-2, with D possibly being TRBD1 (5 bases). The CDR3 covers 17 residues. Per the germline V gene, CDR1 is SEHNR and CDR2 is FQNEAQ (reference sequence). Trimming removed 4 bases from V and 2 bases from J, with 20 bases in between.

The V call is TRBV6-2 or TRBV6-3, the J call TRBJ2-5; D is unclear. The CDR3 covers 12 residues. Germline CDR1 MNHEY, CDR2 SVGEGT. Between the trimmed V and J ends, which lost 6 bases and 4 bases, there was a span of 9 bases. The CDR3 sequence is CASSPFRETQYF. CDR3 nucleotide sequence: TGTGCCAGCAGCCCTTTTAGAGAGACCCAGTACTTC.

The rearrangement links TRBV7-9 to TRBJ2-3, with 8 bases that match TRBD1. V lost 5 bases to trimming and J lost 4 bases; unmatched junction nucleotides: 14. Germline V CDR1 and CDR2: SEHNR, FQNEAQ (reference sequence). The CDR3 is made up of 17 amino acids. CDR3 DNA: TGTGCCAGCAGCGTACGGACAGGGAAGTCACCCGCAGATACGCAGTATTTT. This encodes CASSVRTGKSPADTQYF.

V is TRBV5-1 and J is TRBJ2-3; D uncertain. The ends were cut back, 1 base at V and 2 bases at J, with 8 bases in the middle. The germline CDR1 and CDR2 sequences are SGHRS and YFSETQ. The CDR3 has 14 residues. The CDR3 loop reads CASSLWQSTDTQYF. In nucleotides, the CDR3 is TGCGCCAGCAGCTTGTGGCAGTCCACAGATACGCAGTATTTT.

CDR3 nucleotides: TGCGCCAGCAGCCCCGGGGTACGTCCTCGATCCTATAATTCACCCCTCCACTTT. It translates to CASSPGVRPRSYNSPLHF. This chain connects TRBV5-1 to TRBJ1-6; D remains ambiguous. Germline-derived CDR1 and CDR2 are SGHRS and YFSETQ. V dropped 4 bases and J dropped 1 base, with 18 bases sitting between them. This CDR3 has 18 amino acids.

The genes are TRBV6-5 and TRBJ2-5, with D perhaps TRBD2 (6 bases). The CDR3 has 14 residues. From germline, CDR1 is MNHEY and CDR2 SVGAGI. V was trimmed by 8 bases and J by 5 bases, leaving 18 bases between them. Written as DNA, the CDR3 is TGTGCCAGCGGGGGGTTGGCGGGACGGGAGACCCAGTACTTC. This sequence encodes CASGGLAGRETQYF.

The V and J genes are TRBV29-1 and TRBJ2-5; D is ambiguous. V was pared by 6 bases and J by 1 base, with 3 bases between. The CDR3 has 10 amino acids. In germline, CDR1 is SQVTM, CDR2 ANQGSEA. CDR3 loop: CSVAQETQYF. The DNA for the CDR3 is TGCAGCGTGGCCCAAGAGACCCAGTACTTC.

This chain links TRBV6-5 with TRBJ1-1; TRBD1 might be the D (5 bases). This CDR3 is 12 amino acids long. Trimming stripped 7 bases from V and 1 base from J, with 7 bases between. Germline loops: CDR1 MNHEY, CDR2 SVGAGI. As DNA, the CDR3 is TGTGCCAGCAAGGGGTGGAACACTGAAGCTTTCTTT. It translates to CASKGWNTEAFF.

The J gene is TRBJ1-4, the V gene TRBV6-1, with D maybe TRBD1 (6 bases). V was pared by 0 bases and J by 6 bases, with 11 bases between. Germline loops: CDR1 MNHNS, CDR2 SASEGT. There are 15 residues in the CDR3. This chain's CDR3 is CASSEATGRHEKLFF. CDR3 bases: TGTGCCAGCAGTGAAGCCACAGGGCGGCATGAAAAACTGTTTTTT.